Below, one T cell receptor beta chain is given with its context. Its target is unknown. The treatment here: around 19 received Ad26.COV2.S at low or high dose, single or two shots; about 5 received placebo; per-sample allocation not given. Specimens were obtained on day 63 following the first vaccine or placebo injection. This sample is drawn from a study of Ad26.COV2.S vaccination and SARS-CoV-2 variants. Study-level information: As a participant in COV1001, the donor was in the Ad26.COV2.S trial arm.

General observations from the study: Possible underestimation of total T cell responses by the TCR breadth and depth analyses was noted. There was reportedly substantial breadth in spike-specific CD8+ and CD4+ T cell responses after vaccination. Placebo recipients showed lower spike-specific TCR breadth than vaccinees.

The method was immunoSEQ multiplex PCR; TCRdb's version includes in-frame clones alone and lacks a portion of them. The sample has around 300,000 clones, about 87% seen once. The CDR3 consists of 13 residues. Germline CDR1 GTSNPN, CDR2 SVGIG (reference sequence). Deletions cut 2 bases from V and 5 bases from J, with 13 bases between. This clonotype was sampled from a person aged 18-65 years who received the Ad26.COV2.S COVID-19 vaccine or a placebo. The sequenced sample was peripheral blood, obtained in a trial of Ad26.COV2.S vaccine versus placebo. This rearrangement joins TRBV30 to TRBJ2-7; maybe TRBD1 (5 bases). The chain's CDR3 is CAWSIKAGNEQYF. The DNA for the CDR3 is TGTGCCTGGAGTATTAAGGCAGGGAACGAGCAGTACTTC.